A single sample is the source of the 30 T cell receptor beta chains below, sequenced in a study of shared clonotypes between healthy human individuals. Repertoires were generated with immunoSEQ multiplex PCR, while TCRdb's copy carries only in-frame clones and drops some. The sample lists about half a million clones, around 79% occurring once. Specimen: PBMCs. The receptor source for this set is a woman aged 40 to 50 in good health. Some clones in this sample may be carry-over from other donors' samples.

This clone was counted once. V is TRBV7-2 and J is TRBJ2-3; 12 positions agree with TRBD2. The CDR3 is made up of 16 amino acids. V was clipped by 1 base and J by 6 bases; unmatched bases: 5. Germline assignment: CDR1 SGHTA and CDR2 FQGNSA. CDR3 amino acids: CASSLDRLAGGDTQYF. In nucleotides, the CDR3 is TGTGCCAGCAGCTTAGACAGGCTAGCGGGAGGGGATACGCAGTATTTT.

The chain joins TRBV5-4 to TRBJ1-1; a weak D match, TRBD1 (5 bases). V was clipped by 4 bases and J by 4 bases, with 14 bases between them. This CDR3 is 14 amino acids long. CDR1 and CDR2 (germline): SGHNT, YYREEE (reference sequence). CDR3 sequence: CASSPGLGGTEAFF. DNA of the CDR3: TGTGCCAGCAGCCCCGGACTGGGGGGCACTGAAGCTTTCTTT.

This rearrangement joins TRBV13 to TRBJ2-3, with D perhaps matching TRBD2 (7 bases). Germline loops: CDR1 PRHDT, CDR2 FYEKMQ (reference sequence). Trimming took off 5 bases at V and 1 base at J, with 10 bases between the two ends. This CDR3 has 14 amino acids. The CDR3 is CASSRGAGTDTQYF. CDR3 bases: TGTGCCAGCAGCCGGGGGGCGGGCACAGATACGCAGTATTTT. The full variable domain, completed using reference TRBV13 and TRBJ2-3, is AAGVIQSPRHLIKEKRETATLKCYPIPRHDTVYWYQQGPGQDPQFLISFYEKMQSDKGSIPDRFSAQQFSDYHSELNMSSLELGDSALYFCASSRGAGTDTQYFGPGTRLTVL.

The chain recombines TRBV6-1 with TRBJ2-5; D assignment may be TRBD1 or TRBD2 (5 bases each). The germline V and J ends were trimmed by 4 bases and 3 bases, with 12 bases remaining between them. This CDR3 is 14 amino acids long. Per the germline V gene, CDR1 is MNHNS and CDR2 is SASEGT. The CDR3 nucleotides read TGTGCCAGCAGTGCGGGACCTCGAGAAGAGACCCAGTACTTC. It codes for CASSAGPREETQYF.

The CDR3 is CATEASVSTDTQYF. Written as DNA, the CDR3 is TGTGCTACCGAGGCTAGCGTTAGCACAGATACGCAGTATTTT. The chain combines TRBV25-1 with TRBJ2-3; tentatively, D is TRBD2 (6 bases). Looked up from germline, CDR1 is MGHDK and CDR2 is SYGVNS. The length of the CDR3 is 14 residues. The whole variable domain, filled in from reference TRBV25-1 and TRBJ2-3, reads EADIYQTPRYLVIGTGKKITLECSQTMGHDKMYWYQQDPGMELHLIHYSYGVNSTEKGDLSSESTVSRIRTEHFPLTLESARPSHTSQYLCATEASVSTDTQYFGPGTRLTVL.

The chain uses TRBV10-3 and TRBJ2-3; D is unresolved. The CDR3 runs to 15 residues. Per germline, CDR1 ENHRY and CDR2 SYGVKD. The V and J ends lost 4 bases and 2 bases respectively, with 13 bases between them. The CDR3 DNA reads as TGTGCCATCAGTGTTGGCAGGAGTTTCACAGATACGCAGTATTTT. Translated, it gives CAISVGRSFTDTQYF.

The rearrangement uses TRBV7-3 and TRBJ2-7, with TRBD2 identical over 7 bases. J gave up 3 bases and V 1 base, and 6 bases lay outside the gene matches. The V gene's germline CDR1 is SGHTA and CDR2 FQGTGA. CDR3 size: 15 residues. The CDR3, as DNA: TGTGCCAGCAGCTTAATGGCTAGCGGATACTACGAGCAGTACTTC. As protein: CASSLMASGYYEQYF.

This rearrangement joins TRBV11-2 to TRBJ2-7, with 11 bases matching TRBD2. The ends lost 9 bases at V and 5 bases at J; junction bases unmatched: 12. The CDR3 loop spans 15 amino acids. CDR1 is SGHAT, CDR2 FQNNGV, per germline. CDR3 sequence: CASRPPSGRRDEQYF. For the CDR3, the DNA is TGTGCCAGTCGCCCCCCTAGCGGGAGGCGAGACGAGCAGTACTTC.

The CDR3 sequence: CASSVVVAGVKFF. In nucleotides, the CDR3 is TGTGCCAGCAGCGTAGTGGTAGCGGGAGTAAAGTTCTTC. The rearrangement uses TRBV9 and TRBJ2-1; 9 positions agree with TRBD2. With V trimmed by 0 bases and J by 14 bases, 6 bases remained unmatched. The CDR3 totals 13 residues. The V gene's germline CDR1 is SGDLS and CDR2 YYNGEE.

The V gene is TRBV5-6, the J gene TRBJ1-1, with a possible D match to TRBD1 (5 bases). The CDR3 has 15 residues. The V and J ends lost 9 bases and 5 bases respectively, with 23 bases between them. Germline V gene sequence: CDR1 SGHDT, CDR2 YYEEEE. CDR3 region: CAKIPGRPPRTEAFF. CDR3 in DNA: TGTGCCAAAATCCCGGGGCGCCCCCCCAGAACTGAAGCTTTCTTT.

This chain uses TRBV7-6 with TRBJ2-3, with a weak D call TRBD1 (6 bases). There are 14 residues in the CDR3. CDR1 and CDR2 (germline): SGHVS, FNYEAQ. V was cut by 5 bases and J by 4 bases, with 13 bases left in between. CDR3 residues: CASSPRTAADTQYF. The DNA of the CDR3 is TGTGCCAGCAGCCCCCGGACAGCCGCAGATACGCAGTATTTT.

Only a few counts were recorded for this clone. CDR3 DNA sequence: TGTGCCAGCAGCTTCATAATAACTAGCACAGATACGCAGTATTTT. Amino acid sequence: CASSFIITSTDTQYF. This rearrangement joins TRBV7-3 to TRBJ2-3; D unclear. CDR1 SGHTA and CDR2 FQGTGA come from the germline V gene. V was cut by 3 bases and J by 0 bases, with 10 bases left in between. CDR3 length equals 15 residues.

This clone has a single count. This chain uses TRBV6-5 with TRBJ2-5; D is unclear. CDR1 and CDR2 from the germline V gene are MNHEY and SVGAGI. The length of the CDR3 is 14 residues. Trimming took 0 bases from V and 5 from J, leaving 10 bases between them. The CDR3 spells CASSYSNSPETQYF. Here the CDR3 DNA reads TGTGCCAGCAGTTACTCGAACTCCCCGGAGACCCAGTACTTC.

J is TRBJ1-1 and V is TRBV11-2; D is undetermined. V shed 1 base and J shed 6 bases, with 9 bases lying between them. This CDR3 region has 13 residues. CDR1 is SGHAT, CDR2 FQNNGV, per germline. For the CDR3, the DNA is TGTGCCAGCAGCTTAGGGCCGGGGTCTGAAGCTTTCTTT. As protein: CASSLGPGSEAFF.

Notes on this clone: Its ends do not fully match the called genes, so a read error is possible. The chain links TRBV11-2 to TRBJ1-2; D is undetermined. Germline values: CDR1 SGHAT, CDR2 FQNNGV. This CDR3 spans 13 amino acids. The CDR3: CASSLDLKTTMFF. DNA of the CDR3: TGTGCCAGCAGCTTAGATTTGAAGACCACTATGTTTTTC.

The chain carries TRBV28 and TRBJ2-1; weak D call: TRBD1 (6 bases). The CDR3 covers 13 residues. Germline-derived CDR1 and CDR2 are MDHEN and SYDVKM. V was clipped by 7 bases and J by 12 bases, with 19 bases between them. The CDR3 spells CASTLDRNGRQFF. In nucleotides, the CDR3 is TGTGCCAGCACCCTAGACAGGAATGGTCGGCAGTTCTTC.

The chain recombines TRBV27 with TRBJ2-1; possibly TRBD1 for D (5 bases). V was pared by 3 bases and J by 0 bases, with 12 bases between. Germline assignment: CDR1 MNHEY and CDR2 SMNVEV (reference sequence). This CDR3 is built from 16 residues. CDR3 region: CASSFRATSSYNEQFF. CDR3 sequence (DNA): TGTGCCAGCAGTTTCAGGGCCACGAGCTCCTACAATGAGCAGTTCTTC.

This sequence joins TRBV18 and TRBJ2-5; D is unclear. Trimming removed 2 bases from V and 3 bases from J, with 4 bases in between. CDR3 length equals 12 residues. CDR1 is KGHSH and CDR2 is LQKENI in the germline V gene. The CDR3 reads CASSPGKETQYF. The CDR3 coding sequence is TGTGCCAGCTCACCAGGGAAAGAGACCCAGTACTTC.

The V and J genes are TRBV7-5 and TRBJ1-2; no check of the table's D call, TRBD1, against the DNA was made. TRBV7-5 is designated a pseudogene. CDR3 length: 15 residues. Here the CDR3 DNA reads TGTGTCAGAAGCTTAGGAACTTACAGGCCGGGTGGCTACACCTTC. Its translation: CVRSLGTYRPGGYTF.

The table lists this clone with a few counts. This chain uses TRBV14 with TRBJ1-1; maybe TRBD1 (5 bases). The CDR3 loop spans 13 amino acids. Germline CDR1 SGHDN, CDR2 FVKESK. Trimming pared 6 bases from V and 11 bases from J, leaving 19 bases between. The CDR3: CASRPPGAPGAFF. CDR3 bases: TGTGCCAGCAGACCGCCGGGCGCCCCAGGGGCTTTCTTT.

This clone has just one count. This sample includes further DNA sequences coding for the same CDR3. The chain is built from TRBV5-4 and TRBJ1-1; tentative D call: TRBD1 (6 bases). The CDR3 spans 15 residues. The germline CDR1 and CDR2 sequences are SGHNT and YYREEE (reference sequence). With 0 bases removed from V and 0 bases from J, the gap between germline ends came to 9 bases. The DNA of the CDR3 is TGTGCCAGCAGCTTGGCGGGGGGCCTGAACACTGAAGCTTTCTTT. Its translation is CASSLAGGLNTEAFF.

The chain combines TRBV11-2 with TRBJ2-3; D possibly uses TRBD1 or TRBD2 (5 bases each). Germline V CDR1 and CDR2: SGHAT, FQNNGV. This CDR3 has 15 amino acids. V shed 5 bases and J shed 1 base, with 13 bases lying between them. DNA of the CDR3: TGTGCCAGCAGCCGGGACCGGAGTGGCACAGATACGCAGTATTTT. This codes for CASSRDRSGTDTQYF.

The chain joins TRBV4-2 to TRBJ2-7; 7 positions match TRBD1. The CDR3 spans 15 residues. After removal of 1 base from V and 4 bases from J, the junction contained 7 bases not matched to a gene. Germline CDR1 is LGHNA and CDR2 is YNFKEQ. CDR3 sequence (DNA): TGTGCCAGCAGCCAAGGCAGACAGGGCAATTACGAGCAGTACTTC. This translates into CASSQGRQGNYEQYF.

This chain links TRBV19 with TRBJ2-2, with 8 nucleotides matching TRBD2. Trimming cost V 4 bases and J 7 bases; bases outside gene matches: 8. This CDR3 region has 15 residues. The germline gives CDR1 LNHDA, CDR2 SQIVND (reference sequence). The CDR3: CASSKGLASGGELFF. DNA for the CDR3: TGTGCCAGTAGTAAAGGACTAGCCTCCGGCGGGGAGCTGTTTTTT.

J is TRBJ1-1 and V is TRBV7-9; no firm D call. Germline V lookup: CDR1 SEHNR, CDR2 FQNEAQ (reference sequence). V dropped 1 base and J dropped 4 bases, with 19 bases sitting between them. The length of the CDR3 is 17 residues. The CDR3 here is CASSLVVWKPRRTEAFF. The CDR3 nucleotides read TGTGCCAGCAGCTTAGTGGTCTGGAAACCTCGGCGCACTGAAGCTTTCTTT.

This clone was seen at least ten times. This rearrangement joins TRBV2 to TRBJ2-1; 9 positions agree with TRBD2. V dropped 5 bases and J dropped 5; count of bases not matched to a gene: 4. Germline CDR1 SNHLY, CDR2 FYNNEI. The CDR3 loop spans 14 amino acids. The CDR3 nucleotides read TGTGCCAGCAGTCCCGGGACTAGCAACAATGAGCAGTTCTTC. The encoded protein is CASSPGTSNNEQFF.

In its sample, this clone was seen a few times. The V and J genes are TRBV28 and TRBJ2-5, with 10 bases aligning to TRBD2. The J call may be mistaken, given a closer DNA end match to TRBJ2-7. This CDR3 is built from 15 residues. Germline lookup yields CDR1 MDHEN and CDR2 SYDVKM. CDR3 residues: CASRRQAGGTYEQYF. In DNA, the CDR3 is TGTGCCAGCCGACGGCAAGCGGGAGGGACCTACGAGCAGTACTTC.

A word on this clone: A far larger clone is a single base away, which makes a read error likely. Other DNA sequences in the sample encode the same CDR3. The rearrangement joins TRBV27 to TRBJ2-5; tentatively, D is TRBD2 (5 bases). CDR3 length: 13 residues. V lost 0 bases and J lost 5, with 7 bases in between. Germline V gene lookup returns CDR1 MNHEY and CDR2 SMNVEV (reference sequence). The CDR3 loop reads CASSLSEEETQYF. In nucleotides, the CDR3 is TGTGCCAGCAGTTTATCGGAGGAGGAGACCCAGTACTTC.

Worth noting for this clone: Other nucleotide sequences from this sample produce the same CDR3. The genes are TRBV6-1 and TRBJ2-1; 8 positions match TRBD2. The V segment lost 3 bases and the J segment 0 bases; nucleotides outside the gene matches: 1. CDR3 length: 15 residues. Germline-derived CDR1 and CDR2 are MNHNS and SASEGT. CDR3 bases: TGTGCCAGCAGTGAGGCGGGAGGCTCCTACAATGAGCAGTTCTTC. Its protein is CASSEAGGSYNEQFF.

This clone came up a few times. Other DNA sequences from this sample encode an identical CDR3 as well. This chain joins TRBV6-1 and TRBJ1-4; TRBD1 matches 8 bases. CDR3 size: 14 residues. Germline trimming cut 7 bases from V and 5 bases from J; bases unmatched to any gene: 6. CDR1 and CDR2 from the germline V gene are MNHNS and SASEGT. The CDR3 bases are TGTGCCAGCAAGGTGGGACAGGAGAATGAAAAACTGTTTTTT. Its translation: CASKVGQENEKLFF.